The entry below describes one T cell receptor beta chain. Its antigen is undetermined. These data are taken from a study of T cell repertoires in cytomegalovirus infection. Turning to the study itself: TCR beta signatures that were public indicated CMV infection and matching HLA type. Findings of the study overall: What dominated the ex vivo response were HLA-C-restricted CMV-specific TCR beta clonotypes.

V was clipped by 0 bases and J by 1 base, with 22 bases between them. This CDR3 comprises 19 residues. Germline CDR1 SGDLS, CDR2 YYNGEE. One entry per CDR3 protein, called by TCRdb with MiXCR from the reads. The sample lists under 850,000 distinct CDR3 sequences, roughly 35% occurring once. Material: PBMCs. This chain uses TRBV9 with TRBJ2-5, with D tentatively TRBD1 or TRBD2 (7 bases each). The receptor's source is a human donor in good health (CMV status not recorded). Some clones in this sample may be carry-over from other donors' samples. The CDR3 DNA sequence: TGTGCCAGCAGCGTAGGTTTCAGGGGGGGGGGAGGAAGCCAAGAGACCCAGTACTTC. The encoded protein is CASSVGFRGGGGSQETQYF.